These 10 T cell receptor beta chains were all obtained from the same sample, sequenced in a study of blood T cell repertoires in COVID-19 (dated by TCRdb to 2020 to 2022). Library prep was done by the immunoSEQ multiplex PCR assay. TCRdb obtained this table from immuneACCESS and retained in-frame rearrangements with V and J assigned. These tables miss some clones; where compared with another copy, unresolved V genes account for less than half of the shortfall, and the remainder is unexplained. The table for this sample lists 300,000 to 400,000 clones; around nine tenths of them were counted only once. Together, the top ten hold roughly 6.6% of the sample. Sequencing was carried out using peripheral blood. Every receptor here comes from a woman aged 55-75 years with COVID-19, enrolled during active disease.

The J gene is TRBJ1-4, the V gene TRBV5-1; D is possibly TRBD1 (5 bases). CDR1 SGHRS and CDR2 YFSETQ come from the germline V gene. The CDR3 is 14 residues long. V lost 3 bases and J 5 bases, leaving 11 bases between the germline ends. CDR3 loop: CASSSGRENEKLFF. The CDR3 nucleotides read TGCGCCAGCAGCTCGGGACGGGAGAATGAAAAACTGTTTTTT.

In DNA form, the CDR3 reads TGTGCCAGCGACAGGATCGCATACAATGAGCAGTTCTTC. The encoded protein is CASDRIAYNEQFF. V and J are TRBV2 and TRBJ2-1; tentatively, D is TRBD1 (6 bases). V lost 8 bases and J lost 4, with 12 bases in between. From germline, CDR1 is SNHLY and CDR2 FYNNEI. The CDR3 is 13 amino acids.

In this sample, this clone turned up once. The CDR3 spells CASSEPGQGTEQYF. CDR3 nucleotide sequence: TGTGCCAGCAGTGAACCGGGACAGGGGACCGAGCAGTACTTC. The V and J genes are TRBV6-1 and TRBJ2-7; 10 bases map to TRBD1. Germline assignment: CDR1 MNHNS and CDR2 SASEGT. This CDR3 is 14 amino acids long. J gave up 6 bases and V 2 bases, and 4 bases lay outside the gene matches.

This chain links TRBV19 with TRBJ1-2, with 12 bases identical to TRBD1. After removal of 6 bases from V and 8 bases from J, the junction contained 4 bases not matched to a gene. The CDR3 consists of 13 residues. Germline V gene lookup returns CDR1 LNHDA and CDR2 SQIVND (reference sequence). CDR3: CASRWDRGQGYTF. For the CDR3, the DNA is TGTGCCAGTAGATGGGACAGGGGGCAGGGCTACACCTTC.

V and J are TRBV5-4 and TRBJ1-1, with 8 bases identical to TRBD1. The trim removed 4 bases at V and 0 bases at J, leaving 5 bases unmatched. The length of the CDR3 is 15 residues. From germline, CDR1 is SGHNT and CDR2 YYREEE (reference sequence). This chain's CDR3 is CASSNPGQVNTEAFF. The CDR3 DNA sequence: TGTGCCAGCAGCAACCCGGGACAGGTGAACACTGAAGCTTTCTTT. The full variable domain, its missing parts supplied by reference TRBV5-4 and TRBJ1-1, is ETGVTQSPTHLIKTRGQQVTLRCSSQSGHNTVSWYQQALGQGPQFIFQYYREEENGRGNFPPRFSGLQFPNYSSELNVNALELDDSALYLCASSNPGQVNTEAFFGQGTRLTVV.

V is TRBV6-5 and J is TRBJ1-1; TRBD1 matches 7 bases. The germline V gene has CDR1 MNHEY and CDR2 SVGAGI. The length of the CDR3 is 15 residues. Trimming cost V 7 bases and J 5 bases; bases outside gene matches: 13. CDR3 region: CASKRDRGWMTEAFF. CDR3 sequence (DNA): TGTGCCAGCAAAAGGGACAGAGGGTGGATGACTGAAGCTTTCTTT.

The chain links TRBV3-1 (or the pseudogene TRBV3-2) to TRBJ2-1, with a tentative D call TRBD1 (5 bases). Looked up from germline, CDR1 is LGHDT and CDR2 is YNNKEL (reference sequence). The V end lost 0 bases, the J end lost 15 bases, and 12 bases lay between the germline ends. The CDR3 totals 12 residues. The CDR3 loop is CASSQDYGAPFF. CDR3 coding DNA: TGTGCCAGCAGCCAAGATTATGGGGCCCCGTTCTTC.

This clone was counted a single time. The sample contains more than one DNA sequence encoding this CDR3. V and J are TRBV7-9 and TRBJ2-5; D not resolved. V lost 2 bases, J lost 1 base, and 8 bases lay in between. CDR3 size: 14 residues. The germline V gene encodes CDR1 SEHNR and CDR2 FQNEAQ (reference sequence). The CDR3 spells CASSLKRFQETQYF. The DNA for the CDR3 is TGTGCCAGCAGCTTAAAACGGTTCCAAGAGACCCAGTACTTC.

This chain links TRBV4-1 with TRBJ1-4; D call uncertain. The V gene lost 4 bases and the J gene lost 0 bases, with 12 bases spanning the gap. Germline loops: CDR1 MGHRA, CDR2 YSYEKL. This CDR3 comprises 16 residues. CDR3 coding DNA: TGCGCCAGCAGCCGGGCAGGCTCTGCAACTAATGAAAAACTGTTTTTT. Its protein product is CASSRAGSATNEKLFF.

The table lists this clone with a count of one. The rearrangement links TRBV5-5 to TRBJ2-3; unclear D gene. With 4 bases removed from V and 3 bases from J, the gap between germline ends came to 6 bases. Germline V gene data show CDR1 as SGHKS and CDR2 as YYEKEE (reference sequence). CDR3 length: 12 residues. The chain's CDR3 is CASSHETDTQYF. In nucleotides, the CDR3 is TGTGCCAGCAGCCATGAGACAGATACGCAGTATTTT. Based on the CDR3 plus reference TRBV5-5 and TRBJ2-3, the full variable domain is DAGVTQSPTHLIKTRGQQVTLRCSPISGHKSVSWYQQVLGQGPQFIFQYYEKEERGRGNFPDRFSARQFPNYSSELNVNALLLGDSALYLCASSHETDTQYFGPGTRLTVL.